This TCR beta chain originates from a study of human thymus T cells (dated by TCRdb to 2018 to 2021). Regarding the complete study: The study used under 10 infant thymus samples plus four related peripheral blood samples to characterize TCR alpha and beta repertoires. The infant donors were about 7 to 244 days old, and the cohort included several males and a couple of females.

General conclusions and limits of the study: Biased V and J gene segment usage appeared to be present in both thymic and peripheral blood repertoires. The related research reported highly overlapping thymic TCR repertoires among unrelated individuals. On average, thymus samples gave roughly 740,000 unique TCRB clonotypes, whereas blood samples gave some 84,000.

About this clone itself: Its antigen remains unidentified. There are no base qualities to consult, and no much larger clone falls within one base.

The thymus tissue came from surgical resects taken out during corrective cardiac surgery. Immunologically healthy infants undergoing open corrective cardiac surgery for congenital heart defects in Finland were used as donors. Thymocytes were freed from the tissue by mechanical means and kept at -70 degrees C as pellets of about 9-30 million cells. A QIAsymphony instrument was used to extract genomic DNA from frozen cell pellets. The immunoSEQ multiplex PCR assay was used to amplify the TCRB and TCRAD loci from a standardized amount of quality-controlled genomic DNA. The amplicons spanned the V(D)J region and were long enough to cover the CDR3 and allow V and J genes to be identified. The amplicons were sequenced on an Illumina platform via the commercial immunoSEQ service. On the authors' methods: Primer bias and sequencing errors were corrected as previously described, and TCRAD and TCRB definitions were based on the IMGT database. The repertoires were analysed using immunoSEQ Analyzer 3.0 and VDJTools for basic statistics, V/J segment usage, diversity estimates, rarefaction and pairwise overlap. Chao1, ChaoE, Efron-Thisted, Shannon and inverse Simpson indices were used to estimate diversity, which was also estimated on datasets down-sampled to the smallest sample. Repertoire overlap used strict matching of CDR3 nucleotide sequence, V gene and J gene, with Jaccard-based multidimensional scaling clustering. TCRdb took over this immuneACCESS table, retaining in-frame rearrangements with V and J assigned. Such tables are incomplete; in checked studies, under half of the missing clones stem from an unresolved V gene, and the remainder is unexplained. The V and J calls and clone size come from that table; D and trimming were worked out from the DNA. Here the sample has tens of thousands of clones; just over 95% occur a single time. The ten largest clonotypes hold 0.025% to 0.04% of the sample.

V is pared back by 0 bases and J by 4 bases, with 16 bases lying between the germline termini. CDR1 is given as SNHLY and CDR2 as FYNNEI, both from the germline V gene. The CDR3 measures 16 amino acids from cysteine to phenylalanine. Of the read, only the CDR3 DNA is kept; its 48 bases are in frame from base 1. This receptor was obtained from a boy younger than two with a congenital heart defect but otherwise immunologically healthy. The sequencing sample was made of thymus tissue. The receptor chain draws on TRBV2 and TRBJ2-7; TRBD2 could be the D gene, as 5 bases match. The CDR3 protein: CASSEADLWRAYEQYF. The DNA is as follows: TGTGCCAGCAGTGAAGCGGATCTGTGGCGGGCGTACGAGCAGTACTTC. Where the CDR3 stops, the reference TRBV2 and TRBJ2-7 genes take over; the full variable domain is EPEVTQTPSHQVTQMGQEVILRCVPISNHLYFYWYRQILGQKVEFLVSFYNNEISEKSEIFDDQFSVERPDGSNFTLKIRSTKLEDSAMYFCASSEADLWRAYEQYFGPGTRLTVT.